These 24 T cell receptor beta chains originate from one sample sequenced in a study of CD8+ T cells in alopecia areata. RNA extraction and reverse transcription yielded cDNA as sequencing template. Measured with immunoSEQ multiplex PCR; TCRdb has only the in-frame clones, and not every one. Of 100,000 to 150,000 clones in the sample, approximately 57% were seen once. As to treatment: oral pan-JAK inhibitor, 5-10 mg twice daily. The material sequenced was CD4+ T cells sorted from blood, taken at week 4, from a patient treated with tofacitinib. The receptors come from a human donor with alopecia areata.

This clone was counted once. The chain employs TRBV29-1 and TRBJ2-7, with 9 bases matching TRBD1. This CDR3 has 16 amino acids. V shed 2 bases, J shed 4 bases, and the junction held 12 bases outside the gene matches. Per germline, CDR1 SQVTM and CDR2 ANQGSEA. The CDR3 protein is CSVENSLGQGVYEQYF. For the CDR3, the DNA is TGCAGCGTTGAAAATAGTTTGGGACAGGGAGTGTACGAGCAGTACTTC.

The genes are TRBV6-5 and TRBJ2-1; 10 bases line up with TRBD2. The V and J ends lost 6 bases and 14 bases, in that order; junction bases with no gene match: 4. The V gene's germline CDR1 is MNHEY and CDR2 SVGAGI. The CDR3 has 11 amino acids. The CDR3 region is CASRTGTSEFF. Written as DNA, the CDR3 is TGTGCCAGCAGAACCGGGACTAGCGAGTTCTTC.

The sample holds a few counts of this clone. The chain has TRBV23-1 and TRBJ1-1; D possibly corresponds to TRBD1 (5 bases). TRBV23-1 qualifies as an ORF whose function is uncertain. The CDR3 totals 17 residues. V was cut by 3 bases and J by 1 base, with 18 bases left in between. The DNA of the CDR3 is TGCGCCAGCAGTCACCGCCGTGGAGGGGCCCGGAACACTGAAGCTTTCTTT. Translating gives CASSHRRGGARNTEAFF.

This chain joins TRBV6-5 and TRBJ2-3; 10 bases fit TRBD2. The junction had 4 bases not matched to a gene; V was cut back by 0 bases and J by 4 bases. CDR3 length: 16 residues. Germline CDR1 and CDR2: MNHEY and SVGAGI. CDR3 protein: CASSYSSSGSSDTQYF. In DNA form, the CDR3 reads TGTGCCAGCAGTTACTCGTCTAGCGGGAGTTCAGATACGCAGTATTTT.

This chain links TRBV9 with TRBJ1-2; TRBD1 might be the D (5 bases). This CDR3 is 15 amino acids long. The ends were cut back, 6 bases at V and 2 bases at J, with 17 bases in the middle. In germline, CDR1 is SGDLS, CDR2 YYNGEE. CDR3 sequence (DNA): TGTGCCAGCACCACCCTTGGGGACGGCAACTATGGCTACACCTTC. Its translation is CASTTLGDGNYGYTF.

The chain combines TRBV27 with TRBJ2-5, with a possible D match to TRBD2 (7 bases). This CDR3 is 13 amino acids long. Germline V lookup: CDR1 MNHEY, CDR2 SMNVEV (reference sequence). Trimming removed 4 bases at V and 5 bases at J, with 11 bases between. The CDR3: CASSSRGGETQYF. CDR3 nucleotide sequence: TGTGCCAGCAGTTCGCGCGGGGGCGAGACCCAGTACTTC.

J is TRBJ2-2 and V is TRBV4-1; TRBD2 matches 13 bases. CDR1 and CDR2 (germline): MGHRA, YSYEKL. The length of the CDR3 is 17 residues. V trimming: 2 bases; J trimming: 5 bases; junction bases outside the gene matches: 5. The CDR3 DNA is TGCGCCAGCAGCCAAACCCGGACTAGCGGGAGTACCGGGGAGCTGTTTTTT. As protein: CASSQTRTSGSTGELFF.

The V and J genes are TRBV6-5 and TRBJ2-1; 9 positions agree with TRBD1. Germline V CDR1 and CDR2: MNHEY, SVGAGI. After removal of 2 bases from V and 8 bases from J, the junction contained 10 bases not matched to a gene. The length of the CDR3 is 16 residues. CDR3 amino acids: CASSYRGQGRHDEQFF. The CDR3 DNA reads TGTGCCAGCAGTTACCGGGGACAGGGACGACACGATGAGCAGTTCTTC.

This chain links TRBV30 with TRBJ1-2, with 9 bases lining up with TRBD1. V was pared by 5 bases and J by 2 bases, with 3 bases of the junction left unmatched. This CDR3 comprises 13 residues. The V gene's germline CDR1 is GTSNPN and CDR2 SVGIG (reference sequence). As DNA, the CDR3 is TGTGCCTGGCGGACAGGGGACAACTATGGCTACACCTTC. Translated, it gives CAWRTGDNYGYTF. Combining the CDR3 with reference TRBV30 and TRBJ1-2 gives the whole variable domain SQTIHQWPATLVQPVGSPLSLECTVEGTSNPNLYWYRQAAGRGLQLLFYSVGIGQISSEVPQNLSASRPQDRQFILSSKKLLLSDSGFYLCAWRTGDNYGYTFGSGTRLTVV.

The chain recombines TRBV29-1 with TRBJ2-4; D might be TRBD1 (6 bases). Germline CDR1 and CDR2: SQVTM and ANQGSEA. This CDR3 is 13 amino acids long. Trimming cost V 6 bases and J 0 bases, with 9 bases left between them. The CDR3 DNA sequence: TGCAGCGTGGGACATCTAGCCAAAAACATTCAGTACTTC. Protein product: CSVGHLAKNIQYF.

This clone turned up a few times. The chain employs TRBV4-3 and TRBJ2-5; D unclear. CDR3 length equals 18 residues. V lost 0 bases and J 3 bases, leaving 20 bases between the germline ends. Per the germline V gene, CDR1 is LGHNA and CDR2 is YSLEER. The CDR3 is CASSQDLGHLAREETQYF. The CDR3 DNA reads TGCGCCAGCAGCCAAGATTTAGGGCACCTGGCGAGAGAAGAGACCCAGTACTTC.

The CDR3 coding sequence is TGCGCCAGCAGCTTGGCCCTAGATAGCGGGGAGACCCAGTACTTC. It yields the protein CASSLALDSGETQYF. This chain links TRBV5-1 with TRBJ2-5; TRBD2 aligns across 7 bases. This CDR3 has 15 residues. The V gene's germline CDR1 is SGHRS and CDR2 YFSETQ. V was clipped by 0 bases and J by 5 bases; unmatched bases: 7.

The sample holds one count of this clone. This sequence joins TRBV30 and TRBJ1-2; perhaps TRBD1 as D (6 bases). The length of the CDR3 is 14 residues. V lost 3 bases and J lost 6, with 17 bases in between. The germline gives CDR1 GTSNPN, CDR2 SVGIG (reference sequence). DNA for the CDR3: TGTGCCTGGAGCCTGGACAGAATCTACAATGGCTACACCTTC. Translated: CAWSLDRIYNGYTF.

The chain employs TRBV5-4 and TRBJ2-2; D remains unclear. CDR3 length: 14 amino acids. Per the germline V gene, CDR1 is SGHNT and CDR2 is YYREEE (reference sequence). V lost 0 bases and J 4 bases, leaving 7 bases between the germline ends. CDR3 DNA sequence: TGTGCCAGCAGCTTGGGATCTACCACCGGGGAGCTGTTTTTT. Protein product: CASSLGSTTGELFF.

The V and J genes are TRBV5-5 and TRBJ2-5; TRBD1 aligns across 9 bases. V was pared by 4 bases and J by 4 bases, with 8 bases of the junction left unmatched. This CDR3 is 15 amino acids long. Germline CDR1 SGHKS, CDR2 YYEKEE (reference sequence). This CDR3 is CASSPRTGEGETQYF. Here the CDR3 DNA reads TGTGCCAGCAGCCCGAGGACAGGGGAAGGAGAGACCCAGTACTTC.

The chain recombines TRBV9 with TRBJ2-5; perhaps TRBD2 as D (5 bases). The CDR3 length is 14 residues. Germline V CDR1 and CDR2: SGDLS, YYNGEE. Trimming stripped 0 bases from V and 4 bases from J, with 10 bases between. CDR3 sequence (DNA): TGTGCCAGCAGCGTAGATCCAGGAGGAGAGACCCAGTACTTC. Encoded protein: CASSVDPGGETQYF.

The chain carries TRBV30 and TRBJ2-7; D might be TRBD1 or TRBD2, each matching 5 bases. This CDR3 is built from 14 residues. Trimming stripped 0 bases from V and 6 bases from J, with 15 bases between. The germline CDR1 and CDR2 sequences are GTSNPN and SVGIG (reference sequence). The DNA for the CDR3 is TGTGCCTGGAGTGTATCCGGGGCATGGGGCGAGCAGTACTTC. Its translation is CAWSVSGAWGEQYF. The entire variable domain, with the rest obtained from reference TRBV30 and TRBJ2-7, is as follows: SQTIHQWPATLVQPVGSPLSLECTVEGTSNPNLYWYRQAAGRGLQLLFYSVGIGQISSEVPQNLSASRPQDRQFILSSKKLLLSDSGFYLCAWSVSGAWGEQYFGPGTRLTVT.

The chain links TRBV29-1 to TRBJ2-7; 7 bases map to TRBD1. V lost 4 bases, J lost 1 base, and 13 bases stayed unmatched. Per germline, CDR1 SQVTM and CDR2 ANQGSEA. The CDR3 is 16 residues long. This CDR3 is CSVGVAGDRVSYEQYF. The CDR3 nucleotides are TGCAGCGTTGGGGTCGCAGGAGACAGGGTATCCTACGAGCAGTACTTC.

The rearrangement joins TRBV2 to TRBJ2-2; either TRBD1 or TRBD2 may fit D (5 bases each). From germline, CDR1 is SNHLY and CDR2 FYNNEI. This CDR3 is built from 14 residues. V shed 8 bases and J shed 3 bases, with 13 bases lying between them. The CDR3 reads CASSWDLHTGELFF. In DNA, the CDR3 is TGTGCCAGCTCCTGGGACCTCCACACCGGGGAGCTGTTTTTT.

V usage is TRBV27 and J usage is TRBJ2-7; TRBD2 is a possible D gene (6 bases). CDR1 and CDR2 (germline): MNHEY, SMNVEV (reference sequence). The V and J ends lost 1 base and 2 bases respectively, with 12 bases between them. The CDR3 spans 15 residues. The DNA for the CDR3 is TGTGCCAGCAGTTTATTCGGGGGTGGGGCCTACGAGCAGTACTTC. It is translated as CASSLFGGGAYEQYF.

CDR3 amino acids: CASSLGAAVGGYTF. The CDR3 region has the DNA TGTGCCAGCAGCTTAGGGGCGGCAGTCGGTGGCTACACCTTC. V and J are TRBV11-2 and TRBJ1-2; D not resolved. Trimming removed 1 base at V and 7 bases at J, with 13 bases between. Per the germline V gene, CDR1 is SGHAT and CDR2 is FQNNGV. The CDR3 is 14 amino acids.

This clone showed up just a few times. The J gene is TRBJ2-1, the V gene TRBV5-4; TRBD2 matches at 11 bases. Per the germline V gene, CDR1 is SGHNT and CDR2 is YYREEE (reference sequence). The CDR3 is 15 residues long. V trimming: 4 bases; J trimming: 10 bases; junction bases outside the gene matches: 10. CDR3 protein: CASSISGGAVGEQFF. CDR3 sequence (DNA): TGTGCCAGCAGCATTAGCGGGGGGGCCGTCGGAGAGCAGTTCTTC.

This clone was recorded a few times. V and J are TRBV19 and TRBJ1-4; tentatively, D is TRBD1 (5 bases). Germline lookup yields CDR1 LNHDA and CDR2 SQIVND (reference sequence). This CDR3 has 13 amino acids. V dropped 7 bases and J dropped 10 bases, with 16 bases sitting between them. The CDR3 DNA is TGTGCCAGTACATCTCGGGGCGGGCGAAAACTGTTTTTT. Protein product: CASTSRGGRKLFF.

This chain joins TRBV7-9 and TRBJ2-6; D may match TRBD1 or TRBD2 (6 bases each). V was cut by 5 bases and J by 2 bases, with 13 bases left in between. From germline, CDR1 is SEHNR and CDR2 FQNEAQ (reference sequence). This CDR3 comprises 16 residues. CDR3 nucleotides: TGTGCCAGCAGCCCGTACGGGGGCACTGGGGCCAACGTCCTGACTTTC. Its protein product is CASSPYGGTGANVLTF.